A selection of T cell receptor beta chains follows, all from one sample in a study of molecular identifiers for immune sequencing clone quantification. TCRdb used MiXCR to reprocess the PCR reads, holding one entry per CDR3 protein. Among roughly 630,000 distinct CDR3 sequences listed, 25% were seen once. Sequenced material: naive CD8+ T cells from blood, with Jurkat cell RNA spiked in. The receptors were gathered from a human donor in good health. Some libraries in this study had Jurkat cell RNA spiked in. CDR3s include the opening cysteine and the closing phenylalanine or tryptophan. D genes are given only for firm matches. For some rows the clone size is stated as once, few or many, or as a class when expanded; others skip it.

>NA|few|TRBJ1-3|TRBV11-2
TGTGCCAGCAGCTTATATGCGCCCGGGGCGGGCACTGGAAACACCATATATTTT
CASSLYAPGAGTGNTIYF
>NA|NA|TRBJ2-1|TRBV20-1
TGCAATGCTCCCCGGCGGGTGATCGACAATGAGCAGTTCTTC
CNAPRRVIDNEQFF
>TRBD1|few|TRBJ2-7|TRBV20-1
TGCAGTGCTAGAGATGGGAAGACAGGGACCCCCTACGAGCAGTACTTC
CSARDGKTGTPYEQYF
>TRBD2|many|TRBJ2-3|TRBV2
TGTGCCAGCAGTGAAGGGACTAGCGGGAAGTATATATTAGGAGATACGCAGTATTTT
CASSEGTSGKYILGDTQYF
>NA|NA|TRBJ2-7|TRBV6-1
TGTGCCAGCAGTGAAGGCCCCTACGGCACCGCCTACGAGCAGTACTTC
CASSEGPYGTAYEQYF
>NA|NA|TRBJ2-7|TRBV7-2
TGTGCCAGCAGCCTAGGGACCGGCGGGCGGTACTTC
CASSLGTGGRYF
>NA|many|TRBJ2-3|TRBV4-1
TGCGCCAGCAGCCAAGAAGGACCGTGGGGCATCGTTGTCACAGATACGCAGTATTTT
CASSQEGPWGIVVTDTQYF
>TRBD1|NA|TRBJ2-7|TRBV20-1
TGCAGTGCTAGAGACCTAAATCCCCGGGACAGGCCCTACGAGCAGTACTTC
CSARDLNPRDRPYEQYF
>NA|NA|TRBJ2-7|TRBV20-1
TGCAGTGCTAGCGAGATGAACGAGCAGTACTTC
CSASEMNEQYF
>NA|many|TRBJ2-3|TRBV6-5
TGTGCCAGCAGGGATCTAGCGCCCCCAGATACGCAGTATTTT
CASRDLAPPDTQYF
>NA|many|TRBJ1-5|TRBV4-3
TGCGCCAGCAGCCAAACCGGGACAAATCAGCCCCAGCATTTT
CASSQTGTNQPQHF
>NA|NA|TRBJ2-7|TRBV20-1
TGCAGTGCTAGGATCGGGAAGCTTAGCTCCTACGAGCCGTACTTC
CSARIGKLSSYEPYF
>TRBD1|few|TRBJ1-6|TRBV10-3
TGTGCCATCAGTGAGCCAGGGACAGTATATAATTCACCCCTCCACTTT
CAISEPGTVYNSPLHF
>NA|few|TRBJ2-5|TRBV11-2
TGTGCCAGCAGCTACAGTTCACTCCTAGGGGAAGAGACCCAGTACTTC
CASSYSSLLGEETQYF
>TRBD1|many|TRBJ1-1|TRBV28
TGTGCCAGCAGTTTAGGTTTACAGGGGATGAAAAACACTGAAGCTTTCTTT
CASSLGLQGMKNTEAFF
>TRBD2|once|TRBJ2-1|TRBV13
TGTGCCAGCAGCTTATTGGAAGGCCAGCGGGGGCCGTTCTACAATGAGCAGTTCTTC
CASSLLEGQRGPFYNEQFF
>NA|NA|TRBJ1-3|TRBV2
TGTGCCAGCACTGGAGGGCCCTACTCTGGAAACACCATATATTTT
CASTGGPYSGNTIYF
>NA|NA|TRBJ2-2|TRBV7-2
TGTGCCAGCAGCCCCTTAACCGGGGAGCGGTTTTTT
CASSPLTGERFF
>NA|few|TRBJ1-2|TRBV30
TGTGCCTGGAATCGTGAGGGTGGCTACACCTTC
CAWNREGGYTF
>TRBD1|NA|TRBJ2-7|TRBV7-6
TGTGCCAGCAGCTTAGTTGGGACAGACGAGCAGTACTTC
CASSLVGTDEQYF
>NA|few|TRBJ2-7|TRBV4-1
TGCGCCAGCAGCCAAGATGCGGTCCTCGGCTCCTACGAGCAGTACTTC
CASSQDAVLGSYEQYF
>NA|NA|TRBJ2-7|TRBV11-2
TGTGCCAGCAGCTTATTGGGGGCAAGGGAGCAGTACTTC
CASSLLGAREQYF
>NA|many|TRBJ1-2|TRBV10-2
TGCGCCAGCAGTGGGGCCGACTATGGCTACACCTTC
CASSGADYGYTF
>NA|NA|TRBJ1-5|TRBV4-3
TGCGCCAGCAGCCAAGATTTTGGGGGTTATAGCAATCAGCCTCAGCATTTT
CASSQDFGGYSNQPQHF
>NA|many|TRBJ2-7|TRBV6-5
TGTGCCAGCAGTTACCGGTCGGTTTCCTACGAGCAGTACTTC
CASSYRSVSYEQYF
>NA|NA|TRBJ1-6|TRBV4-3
TGCGCCAGCAGCCAAGATTATAGCGATAGTAATTCACCCCTCCACTTT
CASSQDYSDSNSPLHF
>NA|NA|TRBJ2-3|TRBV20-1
TGCAGTTCTGCAGGCACTACATCGTCTTACGGTACGCAGTATTTT
CSSAGTTSSYGTQYF
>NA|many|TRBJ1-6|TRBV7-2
TGTGCCAGCAGCCAAAGGCCGGGGAGCTCCTATAATTCACCCCTCCACTTT
CASSQRPGSSYNSPLHF
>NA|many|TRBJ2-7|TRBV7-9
TGTGCCAGCAGCTCACCGGACCGTTCCTCCTACGAGCAGTACTTC
CASSSPDRSSYEQYF